The 13 T cell receptor beta chains below all came from one sample that was sequenced in a study of cytomegalovirus exposure and HLA in healthy donors. 13 Jbeta primers and 60 Vbeta primers were used for the PCR. Clones were sequenced by immunoSEQ multiplex PCR, and TCRdb holds only the in-frame ones, with some missing. The profile shows some 140,000 clones, approximately 71% of them singletons. The sample was PBMCs. Receptors were obtained from a man younger than 40 in good health and CMV-seronegative.

The chain joins TRBV6-4 to TRBJ2-1; a possible D gene is TRBD1 (6 bases). The CDR3 runs to 13 residues. Trimming pared 8 bases from V and 3 bases from J, leaving 11 bases between. In germline, CDR1 is MRHNA, CDR2 SNTAGT. CDR3 sequence reads: CASSTGNYNEQFF. The CDR3 region has the DNA TGTGCCAGCTCCACAGGGAACTACAATGAGCAGTTCTTC.

The V and J genes are TRBV5-1 and TRBJ1-1; 7 bases line up with TRBD1. After removal of 3 bases from V and 2 bases from J, the junction contained 13 bases not matched to a gene. The CDR3 consists of 17 residues. CDR1 SGHRS and CDR2 YFSETQ come from the germline V gene. CDR3 sequence reads: CASSSGQTRRLNTEAFF. The DNA for the CDR3 is TGCGCCAGCAGCTCGGGACAGACACGACGCCTAAACACTGAAGCTTTCTTT.

The J gene is TRBJ1-5, the V gene TRBV28; D unresolved. The CDR3 is made up of 13 amino acids. CDR1 and CDR2 (germline): MDHEN, SYDVKM. Trimming left V 4 bases short and J 1 base short, with 5 bases between. CDR3: CASSSFSNQPQHF. CDR3 DNA: TGTGCCAGCAGTTCCTTCAGCAATCAGCCCCAGCATTTT.

Points on this clone: An end of the junction does not agree with germline; a read error may underlie this. The V call is TRBV7-7, the J call TRBJ2-1, with 8 bases that match TRBD2. This CDR3 is 16 amino acids long. From germline, CDR1 is SSHAT and CDR2 FNYEAQ (reference sequence). The CDR3 protein is CASSKSSGGAYNEQFF. CDR3 DNA: TGTGCTAGCAGCAAATCCTCGGGGGGGGCTTACAATGAGCAGTTCTTC.

The count of this clone is one. The rearrangement links TRBV5-1 to TRBJ2-2; 7 nucleotides line up with TRBD1. The germline gives CDR1 SGHRS, CDR2 YFSETQ. CDR3 length: 14 amino acids. V gave up 9 bases and J gave up 0 bases; unmatched junction bases: 5. The CDR3 DNA reads TGCGCCACTACGACAGGGACGAACACCGGGGAGCTGTTTTTT. This gives the protein CATTTGTNTGELFF.

This sequence joins TRBV6-6 and TRBJ2-7, with D possibly being TRBD2 (5 bases). This CDR3 spans 12 amino acids. From germline, CDR1 is MNHNY and CDR2 SVGAGI (reference sequence). Trimming cost V 7 bases and J 5 bases, with 12 bases left between them. CDR3 sequence (DNA): TGTGCCAGCACCCAGGACTTCCACGAGCAGTACTTC. Encoded protein: CASTQDFHEQYF.

The V call is TRBV2, the J call TRBJ2-1; 9 bases agree with TRBD2. J was trimmed by 2 bases and V by 6 bases; bases with no gene match: 5. Germline CDR1 reads SNHLY; CDR2 reads FYNNEI. The length of the CDR3 is 15 residues. CDR3 in amino acids: CASSPAGGPYNEQFF. CDR3 DNA sequence: TGTGCCAGCAGCCCAGCGGGAGGTCCCTACAATGAGCAGTTCTTC.

V usage is TRBV10-3 and J usage is TRBJ1-1; tentative D call: TRBD1 (6 bases). V lost 6 bases, J lost 3 bases, and 14 bases lay in between. This CDR3 is 14 amino acids long. Germline CDR1 reads ENHRY; CDR2 reads SYGVKD. Here the CDR3 reads CAIRNSTGHTEAFF. The CDR3 DNA follows: TGTGCCATCAGGAATTCTACAGGGCACACTGAAGCTTTCTTT.

The rearrangement uses TRBV6-5 and TRBJ1-2; a possible D gene is TRBD1 (6 bases). The CDR3 totals 15 residues. V was trimmed by 6 bases and J by 7 bases, leaving 21 bases between them. Germline V lookup: CDR1 MNHEY, CDR2 SVGAGI. This chain's CDR3 is CASRPGTWGQRGYTF. The CDR3 bases are TGTGCCAGCAGACCAGGGACGTGGGGGCAACGTGGCTACACCTTC.

The CDR3 nucleotides are TGCGCCAGCAGTTCTACCGGGATAAGTACTGAAGCTTTCTTT. Its protein product is CASSSTGISTEAFF. This chain links TRBV5-1 with TRBJ1-1; no reliable D call. This CDR3 contains 14 residues. Germline CDR1 SGHRS, CDR2 YFSETQ. Trimming removed 5 bases at V and 5 bases at J, with 16 bases between.

This chain uses TRBV2 with TRBJ1-4; 8 bases match TRBD1. This CDR3 region has 18 residues. Germline CDR1 and CDR2: SNHLY and FYNNEI. The V and J ends lost 2 bases and 1 base, in that order; junction bases with no gene match: 9. The CDR3 coding sequence is TGTGCCAGCAGTGAAAGTTCGGGACAGGCGAAAACTAATGAAAAACTGTTTTTT. Amino acids: CASSESSGQAKTNEKLFF.

This rearrangement joins TRBV6-6 to TRBJ2-5; 8 nucleotides match TRBD1. The CDR3 runs to 15 residues. V trimming: 3 bases; J trimming: 5 bases; junction bases outside the gene matches: 8. The germline V gene has CDR1 MNHNY and CDR2 SVGAGI (reference sequence). The CDR3 sequence: CASSYSSGGMETQYF. The CDR3 DNA reads TGTGCCAGCAGTTATTCGTCAGGGGGCATGGAGACCCAGTACTTC.

This chain links TRBV2 with TRBJ2-5, with 9 positions matching TRBD2. V was pared by 8 bases and J by 1 base, with 11 bases of the junction left unmatched. Germline CDR1 reads SNHLY; CDR2 reads FYNNEI. The CDR3 covers 16 residues. The CDR3 protein is CASPPSGRTPQETQYF. The CDR3 DNA reads TGTGCCAGCCCGCCCAGCGGGAGGACGCCCCAAGAGACCCAGTACTTC.